What follows are 10 T cell receptor beta chains derived from one specimen sequenced in a study of radiotherapy plus CTLA-4 blockade in lung cancer. Generated by immunoSEQ multiplex PCR, the TCRdb table keeps only in-frame clones and is missing some. This sample has about 45,000 clones, with 73% found just once. This specimen consisted of peripheral blood, obtained from a patient treated with radiotherapy plus ipilimumab. Source of these receptors: a human donor with non-small cell lung cancer who had a complete response to radiotherapy plus ipilimumab.

To note about this clone: Sequence at one end of the junction differs from germline and may be a read error. This chain links TRBV7-8 with TRBJ2-7; 10 bases align to TRBD1. This CDR3 has 16 residues. Germline CDR1 reads SGHVS; CDR2 reads FQNEAQ. The CDR3 DNA sequence: TGTGCCAGCAGCTCCAGCCCGGACAGGGGGTCCTACGAGCAGTGCTTC. Translated: CASSSSPDRGSYEQCF.

The rearrangement links TRBV18 to TRBJ1-2; 7 bases align to TRBD1. Losses at the gene ends were 2 bases for V and 2 bases for J; bases not matched to a gene: 2. Germline V gives CDR1 KGHSH, CDR2 LQKENI. The CDR3 totals 14 residues. CDR3 sequence: CASSPMGQNYGYTF. The CDR3, as DNA: TGTGCCAGCTCACCAATGGGACAGAACTATGGCTACACCTTC.

CDR3 DNA sequence: TGTGCCACCAGCAGGAGGGACAGCCCCTACGAGCAGTACTTC. It specifies CATSRRDSPYEQYF. V gene TRBV15 combines with J gene TRBJ2-7, with 7 nucleotides matching TRBD1. In germline, CDR1 is LNHNV, CDR2 YYDKDF (reference sequence). This CDR3 is built from 14 residues. V shed 3 bases, J shed 2 bases, and the junction held 4 bases outside the gene matches.

This chain joins TRBV4-3 and TRBJ1-2; D is perhaps TRBD1 (6 bases). Germline V gene lookup returns CDR1 LGHNA and CDR2 YSLEER. The CDR3 consists of 17 residues. The germline V and J ends were trimmed by 3 bases and 6 bases, with 23 bases remaining between them. CDR3 sequence (DNA): TGCGCCAGCAGCCATCATACAGGCACAGGGCGTAAGGATGGCTACACCTTC. It encodes CASSHHTGTGRKDGYTF.

This clone has more than one count but fewer than ten. The gene calls are TRBV10-3 and TRBJ1-5; D remains unclear. The germline V gene has CDR1 ENHRY and CDR2 SYGVKD. Trimming took off 6 bases at V and 0 bases at J, with 6 bases between the two ends. The CDR3 is 13 residues long. CDR3 loop: CAIRQSSNQPQHF. CDR3 coding DNA: TGTGCCATCAGACAAAGTAGCAATCAGCCCCAGCATTTT.

The gene calls are TRBV2 and TRBJ1-4; the D gene is possibly TRBD1 (6 bases). This CDR3 spans 15 amino acids. CDR1 and CDR2 (germline): SNHLY, FYNNEI. Between the trimmed V and J ends, which lost 4 bases and 7 bases, there was a span of 16 bases. In DNA form, the CDR3 reads TGTGCCAGCAGTGTACAGGGAGCGAAAGGTGAAAAACTGTTTTTT. This translates into CASSVQGAKGEKLFF.

The genes are TRBV28 and TRBJ2-2, with TRBD2 identical over 9 bases. Germline V gene sequence: CDR1 MDHEN, CDR2 SYDVKM. After removal of 2 bases from V and 7 bases from J, the junction contained 8 bases not matched to a gene. CDR3 length: 16 amino acids. CDR3 sequence: CASSLAGGPWGGELFF. Here the CDR3 DNA reads TGTGCCAGCAGTTTAGCGGGAGGGCCGTGGGGCGGGGAGCTGTTTTTT.

The chain employs TRBV6-1 and TRBJ2-7, with D maybe TRBD2 (5 bases). With 0 bases removed from V and 3 bases from J, the gap between germline ends came to 18 bases. The germline V gene encodes CDR1 MNHNS and CDR2 SASEGT. The CDR3 is 17 amino acids. CDR3 in amino acids: CASSEALRTRGIYEQYF. The CDR3 region has the DNA TGTGCCAGCAGTGAAGCGCTTCGAACTAGAGGGATCTACGAGCAGTACTTC.

The gene calls are TRBV10-3 and TRBJ1-3; TRBD1 is a possible D gene (5 bases). CDR1 is ENHRY and CDR2 is SYGVKD in the germline V gene. The CDR3 is 14 amino acids. The V and J ends lost 2 bases and 11 bases respectively, with 16 bases between them. This CDR3 reads CAISEDPGLVPIYF. The DNA for the CDR3 is TGTGCCATCAGTGAGGATCCGGGACTAGTTCCCATATATTTT.

This clone is a singleton in its sample. Sequence at one end of the junction differs from germline and may be a read error. At the DNA level, this CDR3 is encoded by other sequences in the same sample as well. This sequence joins TRBV6-1 and TRBJ2-7; D is perhaps TRBD1 (6 bases). CDR3 size: 14 residues. CDR1 MNHNS and CDR2 SASEGT come from the germline V gene. The CDR3 DNA reads as TGCGCCAGCAGGGATACCGGGACAAGTTACGAGCAGTACTTC. It encodes CASRDTGTSYEQYF.